The subject of this entry is one T cell receptor (beta chain). The entry originates in a study of T cells in Graves' hyperthyroidism and ophthalmopathy. CDR3 length: 11 residues. V was pared by 5 bases and J by 0 bases, with 4 bases between. Looked up from germline, CDR1 is DFQATT and CDR2 is SNEGSKA (reference sequence). Thyroid ultrasound and orbital computed tomography, with clinical symptoms and serum thyroxine and TRAb, informed diagnoses. It was RNA transcripts that yielded the amplified TCR beta CDR3 regions. The TCR CDR3 was amplified in a first-round RT-PCR using the HTBI primer set. TCRdb used MiXCR to reprocess the multiplex PCR reads, holding one entry per CDR3 protein. The repertoire has fewer than 450,000 distinct CDR3 sequences, roughly 15% of them found once; the top ten carry roughly 19%.

This clonotype was obtained from a woman aged 55 to 70 with Graves' ophthalmopathy. The chain combines TRBV20-1 with TRBJ1-1; D call uncertain. The sequencing input was blood. The CDR3 here is CSAFMNTEAFF. The CDR3 DNA sequence: TGCAGTGCTTTCATGAACACTGAAGCTTTCTTT.